This paragraph reports one T cell receptor (beta chain). The data are from a study of blood T cell repertoires in COVID-19. CDR3 length equals 14 residues. The J segment lost 6 bases and the V segment lost 2 bases, leaving 7 bases of the junction unmatched. Germline values: CDR1 MNHNY, CDR2 SVGAGI (reference sequence). In the study's own analysis: Nucleated cell counts were estimated from reference gene primer amplification. Profiling relied on immunoSEQ multiplex PCR, and the TCRdb table lists in-frame clones only, not all of them. V and J calls and clone size are copied from that table; D and trimming were computed from the DNA. The sample records approximately 25,000 clones, 75% to 90% being singletons.

This TCR was recovered from a human donor in a cohort sampled during active COVID-19. Sequencing input: peripheral blood. This rearrangement joins TRBV6-6 to TRBJ2-7; 7 bases line up with TRBD1. The CDR3 nucleotides read TGTGCCAGCAGTTACCCGGAAGACAGGGTCGAGCAGTACTTC. Translating it yields CASSYPEDRVEQYF.